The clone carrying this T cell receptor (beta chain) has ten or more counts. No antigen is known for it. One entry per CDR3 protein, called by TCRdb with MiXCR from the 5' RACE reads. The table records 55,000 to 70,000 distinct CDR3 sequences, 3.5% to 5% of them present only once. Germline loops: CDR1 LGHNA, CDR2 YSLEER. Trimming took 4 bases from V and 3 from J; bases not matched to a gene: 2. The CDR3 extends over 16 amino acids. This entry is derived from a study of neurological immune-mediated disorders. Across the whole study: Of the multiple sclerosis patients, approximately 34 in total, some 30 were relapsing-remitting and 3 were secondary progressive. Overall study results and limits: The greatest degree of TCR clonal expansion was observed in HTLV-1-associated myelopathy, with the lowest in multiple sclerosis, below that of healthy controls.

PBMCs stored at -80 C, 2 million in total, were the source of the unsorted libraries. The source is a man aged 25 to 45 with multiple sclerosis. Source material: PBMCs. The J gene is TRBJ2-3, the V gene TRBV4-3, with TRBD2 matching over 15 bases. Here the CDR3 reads CASSPGTSGGTDTQYF. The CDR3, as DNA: TGCGCCAGCAGCCCCGGGACTAGCGGGGGGACAGATACGCAGTATTTT.